This TCR beta chain is from a study of T-cell reconstitution after alpha-beta-depleted transplantation in children. General study results and limits: Counts and diversity of T cells one year after transplant came mostly from newly produced T cells. Recipient T cells and thymic progenitors that survived gave rise to the high TCRbeta diversity observed at day 60 in some patients. Where alpha-beta T cells came from about two months after transplant was reportedly several hundred expanded graft clones.

Concerning this clonotype: No antigen is known for it.

The TCRbeta library was prepared with unique molecular identifiers. TCRdb reprocessed the PCR reads via MiXCR and lists one record per CDR3 protein. The sample lists about 98,000 distinct CDR3 sequences, roughly 7.6% occurring once. J lost 10 bases, V lost 3 bases, and 8 bases had no gene match. The germline CDR1 and CDR2 sequences are LNHDA and SQIVND (reference sequence). This CDR3 comprises 14 residues. Sequencing was performed on PBMCs, taken before TCRalphabeta/CD19-depleted stem cell transplant. This clonotype originated in a boy between 2 and 10 years old with acute lymphoblastic leukemia, due to receive a stem cell transplant. The chain employs TRBV19 and TRBJ2-2, with TRBD1 matching over 7 bases. CDR3 sequence (DNA): TGTGCCAGTAGTATTGGCAGGGGGTTTACGGAGCTGTTTTTT. Encoded protein: CASSIGRGFTELFF.